This T cell receptor beta chain was profiled in a study of blood T cell repertoires in COVID-19. Overall study: T cells, B-cell-depleted T cells, or PBMCs provided the cDNA or gDNA that served as material.

Authors' methods: From reference gene primer amplification, estimates of nucleated cell counts were derived. The assay was immunoSEQ multiplex PCR, and TCRdb's table has in-frame clones only and misses some. The V and J calls and clone size were taken over from that table, and D and trimming were inferred from the DNA. The sample consists of around 250,000 clones, nearly 90% of them appearing once. V was trimmed by 4 bases and J by 5 bases, leaving 12 bases between them. The CDR3 is 13 residues long. The germline CDR1 and CDR2 sequences are MNHEY and SVGAGI. Sequencing was performed on peripheral blood. This sequence joins TRBV6-5 and TRBJ2-7; perhaps TRBD2 as D (6 bases). This TCR was recovered from a human donor in a cohort sampled during active COVID-19. This CDR3 reads CASSSSGGDEQYF. CDR3 nucleotide sequence: TGTGCCAGCAGTTCATCAGGAGGGGACGAGCAGTACTTC.